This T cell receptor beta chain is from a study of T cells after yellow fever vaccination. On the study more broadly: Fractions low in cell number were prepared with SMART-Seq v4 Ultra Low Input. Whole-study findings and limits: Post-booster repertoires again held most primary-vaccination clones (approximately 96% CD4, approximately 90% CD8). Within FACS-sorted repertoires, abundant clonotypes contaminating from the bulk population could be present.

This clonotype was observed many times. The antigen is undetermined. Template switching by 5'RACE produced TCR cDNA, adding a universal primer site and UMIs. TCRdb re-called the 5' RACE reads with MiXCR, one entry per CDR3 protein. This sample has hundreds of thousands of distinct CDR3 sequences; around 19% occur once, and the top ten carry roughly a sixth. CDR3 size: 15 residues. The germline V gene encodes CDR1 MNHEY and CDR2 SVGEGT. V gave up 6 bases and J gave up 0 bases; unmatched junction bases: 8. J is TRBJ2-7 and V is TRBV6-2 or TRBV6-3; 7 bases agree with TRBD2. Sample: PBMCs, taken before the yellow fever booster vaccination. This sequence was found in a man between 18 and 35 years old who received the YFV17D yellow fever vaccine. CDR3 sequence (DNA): TGTGCCAGCAGGTTAGCGGGCGCCACCTCCTACGAGCAGTACGTC. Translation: CASRLAGATSYEQYV.